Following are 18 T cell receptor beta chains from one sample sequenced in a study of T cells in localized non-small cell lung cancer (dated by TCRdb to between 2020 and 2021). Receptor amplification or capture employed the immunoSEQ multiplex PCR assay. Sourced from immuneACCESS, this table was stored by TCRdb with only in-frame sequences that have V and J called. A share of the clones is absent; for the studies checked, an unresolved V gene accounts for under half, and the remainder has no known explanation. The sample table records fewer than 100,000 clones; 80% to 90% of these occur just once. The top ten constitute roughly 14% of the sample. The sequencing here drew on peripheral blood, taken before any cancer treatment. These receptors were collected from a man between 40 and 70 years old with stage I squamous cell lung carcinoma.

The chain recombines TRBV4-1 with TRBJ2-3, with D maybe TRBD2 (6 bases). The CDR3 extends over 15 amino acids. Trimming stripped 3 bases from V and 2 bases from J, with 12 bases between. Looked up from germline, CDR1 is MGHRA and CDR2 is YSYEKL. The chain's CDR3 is CASSQSGVYTDTQYF. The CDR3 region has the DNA TGCGCCAGCAGCCAGTCGGGGGTGTACACAGATACGCAGTATTTT.

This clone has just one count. CDR3 bases: TGTGCCAGCAGCTTAGCAAGTGCGGGTACGCAGTATTTT. Encoded protein: CASSLASAGTQYF. The V and J genes are TRBV7-9 and TRBJ2-3; a weak D match, TRBD2 (5 bases). Germline CDR1 and CDR2: SEHNR and FQNEAQ (reference sequence). This CDR3 contains 13 residues. V was pared by 0 bases and J by 8 bases, with 9 bases between.

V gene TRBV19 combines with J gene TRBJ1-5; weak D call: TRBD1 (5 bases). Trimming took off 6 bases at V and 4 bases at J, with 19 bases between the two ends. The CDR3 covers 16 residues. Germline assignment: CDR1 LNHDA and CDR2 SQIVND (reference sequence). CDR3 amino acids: CASRRRMVRVNQPQHF. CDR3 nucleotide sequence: TGTGCCAGTAGGCGACGTATGGTCAGGGTAAATCAGCCCCAGCATTTT.

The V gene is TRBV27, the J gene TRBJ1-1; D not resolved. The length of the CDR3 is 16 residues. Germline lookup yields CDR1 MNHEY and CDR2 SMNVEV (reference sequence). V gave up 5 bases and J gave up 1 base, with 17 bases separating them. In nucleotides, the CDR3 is TGTGCCAGCAGTACGACACAGACAAGGTGGAACACTGAAGCTTTCTTT. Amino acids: CASSTTQTRWNTEAFF.

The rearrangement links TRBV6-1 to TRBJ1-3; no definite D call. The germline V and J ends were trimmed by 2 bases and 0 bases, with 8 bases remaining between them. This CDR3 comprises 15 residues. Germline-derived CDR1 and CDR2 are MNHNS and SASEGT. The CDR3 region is CASSEYGSSGNTIYF. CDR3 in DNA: TGTGCCAGCAGTGAATACGGGAGCTCTGGAAACACCATATATTTT.

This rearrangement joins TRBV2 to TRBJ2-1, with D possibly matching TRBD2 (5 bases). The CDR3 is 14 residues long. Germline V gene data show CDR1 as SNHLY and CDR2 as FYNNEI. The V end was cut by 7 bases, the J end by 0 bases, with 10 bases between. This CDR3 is CASKWESSYNEQFF. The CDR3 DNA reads TGTGCCAGCAAGTGGGAGAGCTCCTACAATGAGCAGTTCTTC.

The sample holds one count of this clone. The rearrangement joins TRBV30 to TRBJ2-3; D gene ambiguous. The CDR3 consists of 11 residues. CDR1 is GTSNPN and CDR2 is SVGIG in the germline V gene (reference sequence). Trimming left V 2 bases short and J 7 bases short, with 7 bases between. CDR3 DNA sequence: TGTGCCTGGAGTTCAGATCATACGCAGTATTTT. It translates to CAWSSDHTQYF. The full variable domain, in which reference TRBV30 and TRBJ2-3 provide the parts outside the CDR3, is SQTIHQWPATLVQPVGSPLSLECTVEGTSNPNLYWYRQAAGRGLQLLFYSVGIGQISSEVPQNLSASRPQDRQFILSSKKLLLSDSGFYLCAWSSDHTQYFGPGTRLTVL.

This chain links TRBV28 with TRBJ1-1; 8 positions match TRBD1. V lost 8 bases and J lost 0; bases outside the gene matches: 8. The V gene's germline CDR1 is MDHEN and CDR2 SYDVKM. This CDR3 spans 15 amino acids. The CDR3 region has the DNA TGTGCCAGCGACAATAACAGGGGGTTGAACACTGAAGCTTTCTTT. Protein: CASDNNRGLNTEAFF.

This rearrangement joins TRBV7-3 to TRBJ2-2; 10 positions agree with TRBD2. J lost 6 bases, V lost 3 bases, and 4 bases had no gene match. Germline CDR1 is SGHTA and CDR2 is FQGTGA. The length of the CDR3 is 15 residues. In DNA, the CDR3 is TGTGCCAGCAGCTTCCTAGCGGGGGTTCCCGGGGAGCTGTTTTTT. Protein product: CASSFLAGVPGELFF.

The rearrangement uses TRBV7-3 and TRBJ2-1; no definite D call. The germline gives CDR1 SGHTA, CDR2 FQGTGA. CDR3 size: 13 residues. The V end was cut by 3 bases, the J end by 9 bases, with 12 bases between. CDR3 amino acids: CASSFGSWGEQFF. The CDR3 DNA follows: TGTGCCAGCAGCTTCGGTAGCTGGGGTGAGCAGTTCTTC.

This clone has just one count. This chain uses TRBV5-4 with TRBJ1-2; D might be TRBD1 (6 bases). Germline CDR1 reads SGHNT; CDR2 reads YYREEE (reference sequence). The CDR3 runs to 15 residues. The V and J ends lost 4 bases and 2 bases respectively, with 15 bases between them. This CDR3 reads CASSKKTGLNYGYTF. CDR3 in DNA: TGTGCCAGCAGCAAGAAGACAGGATTGAACTATGGCTACACCTTC.

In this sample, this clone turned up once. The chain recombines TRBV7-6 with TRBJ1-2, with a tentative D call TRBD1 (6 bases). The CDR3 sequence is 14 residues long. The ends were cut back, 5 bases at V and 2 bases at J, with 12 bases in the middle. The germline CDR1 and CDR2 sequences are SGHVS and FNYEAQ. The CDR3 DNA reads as TGTGCCAGCAGCCCCAGGGGCTCCAACTATGGCTACACCTTC. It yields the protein CASSPRGSNYGYTF.

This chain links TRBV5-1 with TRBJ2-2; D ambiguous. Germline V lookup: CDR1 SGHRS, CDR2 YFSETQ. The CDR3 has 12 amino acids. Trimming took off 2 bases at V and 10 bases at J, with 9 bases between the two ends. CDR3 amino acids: CASSFGFEELFF. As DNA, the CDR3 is TGCGCCAGCAGCTTCGGATTTGAGGAGCTGTTTTTT.

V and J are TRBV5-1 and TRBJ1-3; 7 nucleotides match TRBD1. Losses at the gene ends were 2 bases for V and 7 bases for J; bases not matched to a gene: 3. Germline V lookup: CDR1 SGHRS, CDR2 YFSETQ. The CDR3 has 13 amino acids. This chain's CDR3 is CASSLGGSNTIYF. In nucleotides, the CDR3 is TGCGCCAGCAGCTTAGGGGGCTCGAACACCATATATTTT.

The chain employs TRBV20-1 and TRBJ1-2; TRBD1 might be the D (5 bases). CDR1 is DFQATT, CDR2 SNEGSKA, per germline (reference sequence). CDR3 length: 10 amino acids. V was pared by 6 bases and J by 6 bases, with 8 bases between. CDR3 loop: CSATGDGYTF. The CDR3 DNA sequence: TGCAGTGCCACGGGGGATGGCTACACCTTC.

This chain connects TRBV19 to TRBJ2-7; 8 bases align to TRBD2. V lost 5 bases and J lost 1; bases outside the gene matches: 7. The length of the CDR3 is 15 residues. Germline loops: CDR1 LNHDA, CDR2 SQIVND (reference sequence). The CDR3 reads CASSGGLEMSYEQYF. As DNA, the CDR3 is TGTGCCAGTAGTGGGGGACTAGAAATGTCCTACGAGCAGTACTTC.

The CDR3 coding sequence is TGCGCCAGCAGCTTAAAGCGGGGGGCCTCGAACACCGGGGAGCTGTTTTTT. This gives the protein CASSLKRGASNTGELFF. The rearrangement uses TRBV5-1 and TRBJ2-2; TRBD2 aligns across 9 bases. The CDR3 contains 17 residues. Per the germline V gene, CDR1 is SGHRS and CDR2 is YFSETQ. J lost 0 bases, V lost 2 bases, and 5 bases had no gene match.

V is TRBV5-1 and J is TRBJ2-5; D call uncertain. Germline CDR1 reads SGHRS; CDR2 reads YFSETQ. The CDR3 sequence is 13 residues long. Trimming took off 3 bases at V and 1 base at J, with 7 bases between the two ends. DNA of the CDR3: TGCGCCAGCAGCTCCGCCTTCCAAGAGACCCAGTACTTC. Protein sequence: CASSSAFQETQYF. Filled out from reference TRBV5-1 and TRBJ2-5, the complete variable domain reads KAGVTQTPRYLIKTRGQQVTLSCSPISGHRSVSWYQQTPGQGLQFLFEYFSETQRNKGNFPGRFSGRQFSNSRSEMNVSTLELGDSALYLCASSSAFQETQYFGPGTRLLVL.